These 23 T cell receptor beta chains share one sample of origin, sequenced in a study of T-cell reconstitution after alpha-beta-depleted transplantation in children (dated by TCRdb to the mid-2010s). Libraries came from PCR. Data came from an Illumina HiSeq 2500. Molecular barcoding was employed in the preparation of TCR libraries, with unique molecular identifiers being used to normalize TCRbeta repertoire quantification. Clones were called with MiXCR by TCRdb after fastp trimmed the public reads at Q25, and only in-frame beta chains were retained. Each record represents a unique CDR3 protein, reported with the most common genes and DNA among its rows. In this sample the table shows 440,000 or so distinct CDR3 sequences, 11% of which occur a single time. Nearly 5.5% of the sample lies in the top ten. The starting material was PBMCs from the stem cell graft donor, obtained from the stem cell graft. Receptors were obtained from a human donor who donated a stem cell graft to a child with acute myeloid leukemia.

This clonotype was observed at least ten times. The chain carries TRBV20-1 and TRBJ1-2; 7 bases line up with TRBD1. The CDR3 is 14 residues long. Looked up from germline, CDR1 is DFQATT and CDR2 is SNEGSKA (reference sequence). V shed 6 bases and J 5 bases; nucleotides not matched to a gene: 12. The CDR3 loop reads CSAIEQGRGYGYTF. The CDR3, as DNA: TGCAGTGCAATCGAACAGGGGCGGGGGTATGGCTACACCTTC.

This clonotype was seen repeatedly, ten times or more. V gene TRBV6-1 combines with J gene TRBJ1-1; 9 bases fit TRBD1. This CDR3 has 16 amino acids. V was clipped by 6 bases and J by 5 bases; unmatched bases: 13. Germline CDR1 MNHNS, CDR2 SASEGT. The CDR3 reads CASSDPGQGLLTEAFF. CDR3 nucleotide sequence: TGTGCCAGCAGCGACCCGGGACAGGGATTGTTAACTGAAGCTTTCTTT.

V and J are TRBV24-1 and TRBJ2-3; D ambiguous. Trimming pared 6 bases from V and 8 bases from J, leaving 8 bases between. The CDR3 length is 11 residues. In germline, CDR1 is KGHDR, CDR2 SFDVKD. The CDR3 DNA follows: TGTGCCACCAGTTATCAAGGTACGCAGTATTTT. This codes for CATSYQGTQYF.

The rearrangement uses TRBV7-9 and TRBJ2-2; the D is unclear. Germline CDR1 is SEHNR and CDR2 is FQNEAQ (reference sequence). V lost 5 bases and J lost 4, with 17 bases in between. This CDR3 has 16 residues. The CDR3 is CASSLGRRVGTGELFF. Here the CDR3 DNA reads TGTGCCAGCAGCCTAGGACGCCGGGTCGGCACCGGGGAGCTGTTTTTT.

This clonotype was seen more than once but under ten times. The V call is TRBV7-8, the J call TRBJ2-1; D call uncertain. Trimming removed 5 bases from V and 0 bases from J, with 17 bases in between. The CDR3 covers 17 residues. CDR1 SGHVS and CDR2 FQNEAQ come from the germline V gene. For the CDR3, the DNA is TGTGCCAGCAGCGCCCAGGTTAGACCAAGCTCCTACAATGAGCAGTTCTTC. This encodes CASSAQVRPSSYNEQFF.

This chain links TRBV20-1 with TRBJ2-3, with 12 positions matching TRBD2. This CDR3 region has 19 residues. Unmatched junction bases numbered 18, after V lost 6 bases and J lost 2 bases. Germline assignment: CDR1 DFQATT and CDR2 SNEGSKA (reference sequence). The CDR3 spells CSARTSGAYRMIHTDTQYF. CDR3 bases: TGCAGTGCGCGGACTAGCGGGGCATACCGAATGATTCACACAGATACGCAGTATTTT.

The sample holds a few counts of this clonotype. V is TRBV5-1 and J is TRBJ1-3, with 9 bases identical to TRBD1. The germline V gene has CDR1 SGHRS and CDR2 YFSETQ. Trimming cost V 4 bases and J 4 bases; bases outside gene matches: 3. This CDR3 spans 14 amino acids. The CDR3 region is CASSAGTGGNTIYF. CDR3 bases: TGCGCCAGCAGCGCCGGGACAGGGGGAAACACCATATATTTT.

The J gene is TRBJ2-2, the V gene TRBV18, with TRBD2 as a possible D gene (6 bases). The V and J ends lost 9 bases and 1 base respectively, with 12 bases between them. The CDR3 has 14 residues. The germline V gene encodes CDR1 KGHSH and CDR2 LQKENI. The CDR3 here is CASVRDGNTGELFF. CDR3 coding DNA: TGTGCCAGTGTGCGGGACGGGAACACCGGGGAGCTGTTTTTT.

The sample holds many counts of this clonotype. The CDR3 nucleotides are TGTGCCAGCAGCTTAATGGATTCTGGAAACACCATATATTTT. It yields the protein CASSLMDSGNTIYF. The chain employs TRBV11-1 and TRBJ1-3; D unresolved. This CDR3 spans 14 amino acids. V dropped 2 bases and J dropped 1 base, with 6 bases sitting between them. Germline CDR1 is SGHAT and CDR2 is FQDESV (reference sequence).

V gene TRBV20-1 combines with J gene TRBJ1-2; D is ambiguous. The germline CDR1 and CDR2 sequences are DFQATT and SNEGSKA (reference sequence). The CDR3 runs 15 residues. Trimming took off 0 bases at V and 4 bases at J, with 15 bases between the two ends. The CDR3 coding sequence is TGCAGTGCTAGAGATTACAGCAACCCCTTCTATGGCTACACCTTC. Residues: CSARDYSNPFYGYTF.

The chain is built from TRBV7-3 and TRBJ2-7; tentatively, D is TRBD1 or TRBD2 (5 bases each). Trimming left V 6 bases short and J 7 bases short, with 22 bases between. This CDR3 has 15 amino acids. The germline V gene encodes CDR1 SGHTA and CDR2 FQGTGA. The CDR3 loop is CASSPTGTETWEQYF. DNA of the CDR3: TGTGCCAGCAGTCCCACCGGGACGGAGACTTGGGAGCAGTACTTC. Drawing the rest from reference TRBV7-3 and TRBJ2-7, the complete variable domain is GAGVSQTPSNKVTEKGKYVELRCDPISGHTALYWYRQSLGQGPEFLIYFQGTGAADDSGLPNDRFFAVRPEGSVSTLKIQRTERGDSAVYLCASSPTGTETWEQYFGPGTRLTVT.

This clonotype was detected ten times or more. The chain recombines TRBV7-8 with TRBJ1-6; D is ambiguous. This CDR3 is built from 15 residues. CDR1 and CDR2 (germline): SGHVS, FQNEAQ. The V end lost 8 bases, the J end lost 5 bases, and 16 bases lay between the germline ends. The CDR3 DNA reads as TGTGCCAGCCAACCGATGGGAGTTAATAATTCACCCCTCCACTTT. Its translation is CASQPMGVNNSPLHF.

CDR3 amino acids: CASRVSVVADTQYF. The CDR3 nucleotides are TGTGCCAGCAGGGTCAGTGTTGTTGCAGATACGCAGTATTTT. The chain recombines TRBV7-8 with TRBJ2-3; D unresolved. The germline V and J ends were trimmed by 6 bases and 4 bases, with 14 bases remaining between them. Germline V gene lookup returns CDR1 SGHVS and CDR2 FQNEAQ. The CDR3 consists of 14 residues.

The J gene is TRBJ2-4, the V gene TRBV4-3, with 7 positions matching TRBD2. The CDR3 is 15 amino acids. Germline assignment: CDR1 LGHNA and CDR2 YSLEER. The V gene end was trimmed by 4 bases and the J gene end by 1 base; junction bases not matched to a gene: 4. The DNA of the CDR3 is TGCGCCAGCAGCCGAGTTAGCGGGGCCAAAAACATTCAGTACTTC. It specifies CASSRVSGAKNIQYF.

At least ten counts were recorded for this clonotype. The rearrangement uses TRBV12-3 or TRBV12-4 and TRBJ2-1; D gene uncertain. The CDR3 runs 11 residues. Trimming removed 1 base at V and 13 bases at J, with 8 bases between. The CDR3 region has the DNA TGTGCCAGCAGTTTAGTCACAGAACAGTTCTTC. Its protein is CASSLVTEQFF.

This clonotype has at least ten counts. The rearrangement links TRBV6-6 to TRBJ1-5; D not certain. Germline CDR1 reads MNHNY; CDR2 reads SVGAGI (reference sequence). The CDR3 is made up of 13 amino acids. The V and J ends lost 2 bases and 4 bases respectively, with 6 bases between them. The CDR3 here is CASSYRENQPQHF. The CDR3 nucleotides are TGTGCCAGCAGTTACCGGGAGAATCAGCCCCAGCATTTT.

This clonotype was counted between two and nine times. The V call is TRBV20-1, the J call TRBJ1-2; perhaps TRBD1 as D (6 bases). V lost 6 bases, J lost 1 base, and 18 bases lay in between. The CDR3 covers 15 residues. Germline lookup yields CDR1 DFQATT and CDR2 SNEGSKA (reference sequence). The CDR3 DNA reads as TGCAGTGCCCGGACAGCCTACGAATATAACTATGGCTACACCTTC. It specifies CSARTAYEYNYGYTF.

The chain has TRBV5-1 and TRBJ2-1, with D perhaps TRBD1 or TRBD2 (6 bases each). The germline V and J ends were trimmed by 0 bases and 8 bases, with 15 bases remaining between them. This CDR3 is built from 15 residues. CDR1 and CDR2 (germline): SGHRS, YFSETQ. CDR3 DNA sequence: TGCGCCAGCAGCTTGGTGGGGGCGGGAAGAGATGAGCAGTTCTTC. Translating it yields CASSLVGAGRDEQFF.

This clonotype has more than one count but fewer than ten. The V gene is TRBV12-3 or TRBV12-4, the J gene TRBJ1-1, with 9 bases lining up with TRBD1. The CDR3 contains 11 residues. The V gene end was trimmed by 5 bases and the J gene end by 12 bases; junction bases not matched to a gene: 4. CDR3 residues: CASSPDRGPFF. In nucleotides, the CDR3 is TGTGCCAGCAGTCCGGACAGGGGACCTTTCTTT.

This clonotype was seen at least ten times. The chain joins TRBV20-1 to TRBJ1-4, with D perhaps matching TRBD1 (5 bases). The CDR3 length is 14 residues. Germline CDR1 is DFQATT and CDR2 is SNEGSKA (reference sequence). V dropped 1 base and J dropped 8 bases, with 14 bases sitting between them. The CDR3 nucleotides are TGCAGTGCTAGAGGTCGGGGGATTGGGGAAAAACTGTTTTTT. This gives the protein CSARGRGIGEKLFF.

Only a few counts were recorded for this clonotype. The chain carries TRBV15 and TRBJ2-5; D remains unclear. The length of the CDR3 is 16 residues. Germline lookup yields CDR1 LNHNV and CDR2 YYDKDF (reference sequence). V was pared by 0 bases and J by 2 bases, with 13 bases between. CDR3: CATSREPPKPQETQYF. The CDR3 nucleotides are TGTGCCACCAGCAGAGAGCCTCCCAAACCTCAAGAGACCCAGTACTTC.

This clonotype was seen a handful of times. The chain combines TRBV20-1 with TRBJ2-4; maybe TRBD1 (5 bases). Germline CDR1 is DFQATT and CDR2 is SNEGSKA (reference sequence). Trimming took off 0 bases at V and 9 bases at J, with 12 bases between the two ends. The length of the CDR3 is 13 residues. The CDR3 loop reads CSARDPQGGIQYF. In DNA, the CDR3 is TGCAGTGCTAGAGATCCCCAGGGCGGCATTCAGTACTTC.

The count of this clonotype is one. The J gene is TRBJ2-1, the V gene TRBV28; maybe TRBD1 (5 bases). V shed 6 bases and J shed 6 bases, with 9 bases lying between them. In germline, CDR1 is MDHEN, CDR2 SYDVKM. The CDR3 consists of 12 residues. CDR3 sequence (DNA): TGTGCCAGCAGACAGGTAAGCAATGAGCAGTTCTTC. This codes for CASRQVSNEQFF.